This T cell receptor (beta chain) was obtained from a study of CD8 T cells in ankylosing spondylitis. The V and J ends lost 0 bases and 7 bases respectively, with 19 bases between them. Germline loops: CDR1 SGDLS, CDR2 YYNGEE. This CDR3 has 16 amino acids. In this sample, this clonotype turned up a few times. TCRdb itself ran the 5' RACE reads through MiXCR, one entry per CDR3 protein. This table has 25,000 to 35,000 distinct CDR3 sequences, less than 5.5% appearing once. The specimen was blood, either unsorted or a sorted T cell fraction (not recorded which). The clonotype comes from a female donor with ankylosing spondylitis or in good health (not recorded which). The chain combines TRBV9 with TRBJ2-5, with D possibly matching TRBD2 (7 bases). The CDR3 spells CASSVVPGGQPGTQYF. The CDR3 DNA reads TGTGCCAGCAGCGTAGTTCCCGGGGGGCAGCCTGGGACCCAGTACTTC.